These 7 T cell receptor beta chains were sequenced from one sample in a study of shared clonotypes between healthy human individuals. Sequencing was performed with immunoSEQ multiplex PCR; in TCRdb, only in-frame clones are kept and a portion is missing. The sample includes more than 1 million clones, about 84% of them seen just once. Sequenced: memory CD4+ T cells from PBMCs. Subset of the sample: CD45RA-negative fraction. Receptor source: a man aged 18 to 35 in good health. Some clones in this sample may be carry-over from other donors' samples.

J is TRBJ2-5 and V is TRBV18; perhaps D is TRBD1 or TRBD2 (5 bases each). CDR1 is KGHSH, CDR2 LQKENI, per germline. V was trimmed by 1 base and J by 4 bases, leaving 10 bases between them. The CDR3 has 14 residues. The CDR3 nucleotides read TGTGCCAGCTCACCACTGTTGGGGACAGAGACCCAGTACTTC. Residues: CASSPLLGTETQYF.

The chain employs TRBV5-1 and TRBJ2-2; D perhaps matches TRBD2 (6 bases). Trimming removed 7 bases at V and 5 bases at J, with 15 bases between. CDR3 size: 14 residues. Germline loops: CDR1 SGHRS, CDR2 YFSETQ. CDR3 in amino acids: CASRNEGRTGELFF. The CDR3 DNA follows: TGCGCCAGCCGAAATGAGGGGAGGACCGGGGAGCTGTTTTTT.

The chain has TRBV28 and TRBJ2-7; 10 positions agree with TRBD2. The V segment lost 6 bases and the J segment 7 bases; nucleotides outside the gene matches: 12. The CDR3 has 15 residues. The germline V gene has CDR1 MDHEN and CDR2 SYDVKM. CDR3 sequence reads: CASRTTGVAGGEQYF. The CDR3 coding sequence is TGTGCCAGCAGAACTACTGGAGTAGCGGGAGGTGAGCAGTACTTC.

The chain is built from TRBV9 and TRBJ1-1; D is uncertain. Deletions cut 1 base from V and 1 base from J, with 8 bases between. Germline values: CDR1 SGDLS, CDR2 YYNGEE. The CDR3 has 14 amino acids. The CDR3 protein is CASSVSSGNTEAFF. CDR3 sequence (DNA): TGTGCCAGCAGCGTATCTTCGGGGAACACTGAAGCTTTCTTT.

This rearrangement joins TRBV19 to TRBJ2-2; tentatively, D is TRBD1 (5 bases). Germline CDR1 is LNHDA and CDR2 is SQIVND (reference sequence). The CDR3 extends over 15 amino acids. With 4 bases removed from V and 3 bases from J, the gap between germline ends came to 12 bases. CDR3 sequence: CASSKGSLHTGELFF. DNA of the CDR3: TGTGCCAGTAGTAAGGGGTCACTCCACACCGGGGAGCTGTTTTTT.

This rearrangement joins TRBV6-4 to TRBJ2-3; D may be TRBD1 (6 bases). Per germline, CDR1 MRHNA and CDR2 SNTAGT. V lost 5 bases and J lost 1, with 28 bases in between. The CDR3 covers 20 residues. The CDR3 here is CASSRQGLSGTTLRTDTQYF. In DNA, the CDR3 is TGTGCCAGCAGTCGGCAGGGGTTATCGGGGACGACCTTACGCACAGATACGCAGTATTTT.

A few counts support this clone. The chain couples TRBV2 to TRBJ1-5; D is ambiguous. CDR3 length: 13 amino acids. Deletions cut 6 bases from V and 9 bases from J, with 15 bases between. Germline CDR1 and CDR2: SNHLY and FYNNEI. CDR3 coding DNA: TGTGCCAGCAGGTCGACGGAACTTGGGCCCCAGCATTTT. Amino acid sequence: CASRSTELGPQHF.